The sequence of this T cell receptor beta chain was determined in a study of T cell repertoires in cytomegalovirus infection. General study findings and limits: CMV-specific TCR beta clonotypes restricted by HLA-C dominated the ex vivo response.

This clonotype was observed a few times. What it binds is unknown. In TCRdb, the reads were re-called with MiXCR into one record per CDR3 protein. Of 400,000 to 550,000 distinct CDR3 sequences in the sample, around 11% were seen once. The TCR sequence derives from a human donor in good health (CMV status not recorded). Some clones in this sample may be carry-over from other donors' samples. Sample: PBMCs.

The DNA for the CDR3 is TGCGCCAGCAGCTTGGGACAGACCTTTGACGAGCAGTACTTC. It encodes CASSLGQTFDEQYF. The V and J genes are TRBV5-1 and TRBJ2-7, with a weak D call TRBD1 (5 bases). The CDR3 spans 14 residues. CDR1 and CDR2 from the germline V gene are SGHRS and YFSETQ. Trimming removed 0 bases at V and 5 bases at J, with 12 bases between.